The rows below give T cell receptor beta chains drawn from one sample of a study of beta chain features in type 1 diabetes. Method: immunoSEQ multiplex PCR; TCRdb's copy keeps in-frame clones and lacks some. The sample yields more than 95,000 clones, roughly 28% seen once. The sample taken for sequencing was central memory CD4+ T cells from blood. The source is a woman younger than 35 with type 1 diabetes. Each CDR3 is given without its conserved first and last residue.

CDR3 length | J gene | V gene | CDR3 protein
16 | TRBJ2-7 | TRBV14 | ASSQELGLEVFSYEQY
11 | TRBJ2-2 | TRBV4-3 | ASSRGNTGELF
13 | TRBJ1-5 | TRBV6-5 | ASSYTAQGNQPQH
13 | TRBJ2-7 | TRBV18 | ASSPGQGSSYEQY
11 | TRBJ1-2 | TRBV2 | ASKLTENYGYT
14 | TRBJ2-5 | TRBV9 | ASSVGSARSGETQY
14 | TRBJ2-3 | TRBV5-1 | ASSFFPGLAGDTQY
11 | TRBJ1-5 | TRBV6-5 | ASRRDSHQPQH
14 | TRBJ2-5 | TRBV4-3 | ASSQVAGLAGETQY
16 | TRBJ1-5 | TRBV28 | ASSLLGGASIHNQPQH
14 | TRBJ2-7 | TRBV7-9 | ASSLLTPGQVYEQY
10 | TRBJ1-1 | TRBV29-1 | SVEWVARGAF
13 | TRBJ1-5 | TRBV7-2 | ASSLGGPGRQPQH
12 | TRBJ1-2 | TRBV30 | AWSVAAGAGGYT
13 | TRBJ1-1 | TRBV14 | ASSFRDRENTEAF
12 | TRBJ2-1 | TRBV5-1 | ASSFREPYNEQF
13 | TRBJ2-1 | TRBV7-2 | ASSGTADPFSEQF
13 | TRBJ2-1 | TRBV6-6 | ASSDPGLAPDEQF
9 | TRBJ2-1 | TRBV7-2 | ASSLVAGQF
13 | TRBJ2-1 | TRBV2 | ASRRREGVYNEQF
12 | TRBJ2-1 | TRBV10-3 | AISGTSGNNEQF
13 | TRBJ1-5 | TRBV6-1 | ASSRTGRLDQPQH
12 | TRBJ1-1 | TRBV5-1 | ASSLGQANTEAF
15 | TRBJ2-5 | TRBV5-1 | ASSLDLQGGVGETQY
14 | TRBJ2-1 | TRBV4-3 | ASSLGLADSYNEQF
11 | TRBJ2-2 | TRBV7-6 | ASSLSSPGELF
12 | TRBJ2-5 | TRBV7-9 | ASSLGTNQETQY
12 | TRBJ2-2 | TRBV4-1 | ASSLNSVSGELF
14 | TRBJ2-5 | TRBV4-1 | ASSPGQGLQAETQY
15 | TRBJ2-5 | TRBV10-3 | AISESLPGGGEETQY
13 | TRBJ2-5 | TRBV5-1 | ASSLYSPSRETQY
12 | TRBJ1-1 | TRBV7-2 | ASSFGQTNTEAF
12 | TRBJ2-5 | TRBV2 | ASARGLQVETQY
13 | TRBJ2-1 | TRBV27 | ASSLDRVHYNEQF
11 | TRBJ2-3 | TRBV7-2 | ASMATGTDTQY
11 | TRBJ1-2 | TRBV6-5 | ATTAGSGYGYT
11 | TRBJ1-1 | TRBV7-2 | ASSTRQGLAAF
9 | TRBJ2-1 | TRBV20-1 | STTRGREQF
13 | TRBJ1-4 | TRBV7-9 | ASSSSGTGFEKLF
16 | TRBJ2-1 | TRBV4-3 | ASSQAPPTTSWDNEQF
14 | TRBJ1-5 | TRBV18 | ASSSSTPASNQPQH
12 | TRBJ2-1 | TRBV5-4 | ASSLEWVQDEQF
18 | TRBJ1-5 | TRBV28 | ASSSPSYATGTASNQPQH
12 | TRBJ2-1 | TRBV19 | ASSIRGGRDEQF
13 | TRBJ2-1 | TRBV2 | ASSEGPGGNNEQF
17 | TRBJ2-6 | TRBV5-1 | ASSVSGGAKVSGANVLT
12 | TRBJ2-1 | TRBV28 | ASYLAGGPNEQF
13 | TRBJ1-2 | TRBV5-1 | ASSLASGLFYGYT